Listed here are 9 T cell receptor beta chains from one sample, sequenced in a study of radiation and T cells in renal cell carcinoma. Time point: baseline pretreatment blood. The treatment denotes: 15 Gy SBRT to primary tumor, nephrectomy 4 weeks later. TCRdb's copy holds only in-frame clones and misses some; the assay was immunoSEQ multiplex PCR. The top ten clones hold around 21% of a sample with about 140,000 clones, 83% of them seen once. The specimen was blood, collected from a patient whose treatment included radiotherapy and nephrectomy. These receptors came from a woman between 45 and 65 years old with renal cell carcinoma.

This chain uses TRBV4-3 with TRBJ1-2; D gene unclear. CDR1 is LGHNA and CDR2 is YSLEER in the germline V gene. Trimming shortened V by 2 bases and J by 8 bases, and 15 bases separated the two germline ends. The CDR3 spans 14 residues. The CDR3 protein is CASSQWAGQQGYTF. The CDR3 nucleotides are TGCGCCAGCAGCCAATGGGCAGGCCAACAGGGCTACACCTTC.

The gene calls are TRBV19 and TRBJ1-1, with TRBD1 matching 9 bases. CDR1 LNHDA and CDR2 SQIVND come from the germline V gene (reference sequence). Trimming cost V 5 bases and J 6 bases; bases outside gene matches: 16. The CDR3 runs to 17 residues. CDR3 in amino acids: CASSPKTGTGTRAEAFF. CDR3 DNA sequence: TGTGCCAGTAGTCCAAAAACCGGGACAGGGACGAGGGCTGAAGCTTTCTTT.

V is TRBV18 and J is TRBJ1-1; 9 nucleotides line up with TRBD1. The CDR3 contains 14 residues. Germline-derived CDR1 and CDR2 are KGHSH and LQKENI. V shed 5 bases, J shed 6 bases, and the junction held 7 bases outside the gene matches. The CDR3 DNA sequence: TGTGCCAGCTCAGGACAGGGGAATTCTCCTGAAGCTTTCTTT. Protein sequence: CASSGQGNSPEAFF.

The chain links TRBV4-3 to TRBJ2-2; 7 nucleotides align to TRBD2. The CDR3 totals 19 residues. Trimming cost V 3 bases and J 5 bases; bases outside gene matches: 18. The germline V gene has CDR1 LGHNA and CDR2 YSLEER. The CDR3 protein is CASSQRPPRGAGQTGELFF. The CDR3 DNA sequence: TGCGCCAGCAGCCAGAGGCCCCCTAGGGGAGCGGGGCAGACCGGGGAGCTGTTTTTT.

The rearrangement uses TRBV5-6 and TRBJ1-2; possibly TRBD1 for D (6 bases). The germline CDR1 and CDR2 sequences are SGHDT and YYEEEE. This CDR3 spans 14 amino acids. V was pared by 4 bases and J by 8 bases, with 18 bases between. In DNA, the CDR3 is TGTGCCAGCAGCCTAACAGGGATTTCATACGGCTACACCTTC. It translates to CASSLTGISYGYTF.

CDR3 loop: CASSTIQREWYEQYF. CDR3 nucleotides: TGTGCCAGCAGCACTATCCAGCGGGAGTGGTACGAGCAGTACTTC. The chain uses TRBV7-2 and TRBJ2-7, with 8 bases lining up with TRBD2. J gave up 4 bases and V 5 bases, and 10 bases lay outside the gene matches. The CDR3 has 15 amino acids. Per the germline V gene, CDR1 is SGHTA and CDR2 is FQGNSA. Full variable domain (missing parts from reference TRBV7-2 and TRBJ2-7): GAGVSQSPSNKVTEKGKDVELRCDPISGHTALYWYRQSLGQGLEFLIYFQGNSAPDKSGLPSDRFSAERTGGSVSTLTIQRTQQEDSAVYLCASSTIQREWYEQYFGPGTRLTVT.

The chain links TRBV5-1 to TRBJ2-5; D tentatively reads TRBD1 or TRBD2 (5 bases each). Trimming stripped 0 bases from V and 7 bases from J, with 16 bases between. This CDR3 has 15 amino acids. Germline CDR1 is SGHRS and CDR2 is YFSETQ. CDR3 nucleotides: TGCGCCAGCAGCTTGGCAGCCCGACGAGGGGCGACCCAGTACTTC. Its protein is CASSLAARRGATQYF.

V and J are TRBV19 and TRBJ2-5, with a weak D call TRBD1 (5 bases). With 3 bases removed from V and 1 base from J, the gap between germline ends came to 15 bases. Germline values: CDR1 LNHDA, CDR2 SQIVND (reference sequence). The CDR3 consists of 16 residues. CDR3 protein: CASSISGRGFQETQYF. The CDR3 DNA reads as TGTGCCAGTAGTATCTCAGGGCGTGGCTTCCAAGAGACCCAGTACTTC.

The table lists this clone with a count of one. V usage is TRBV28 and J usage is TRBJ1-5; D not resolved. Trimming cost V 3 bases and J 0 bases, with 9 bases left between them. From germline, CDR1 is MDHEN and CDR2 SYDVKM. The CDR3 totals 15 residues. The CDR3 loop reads CASSFPQASNQPQHF. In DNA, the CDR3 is TGTGCCAGCAGTTTTCCCCAGGCTAGCAATCAGCCCCAGCATTTT.